This T cell receptor (beta chain) was documented in a study of human T cells and chemical hapten exposure. Study in general: A roughly 2 cm by roughly 2 cm inner upper arm patch received 2% DPC for sensitization.

This clonotype was found many times. The antigen remains unidentified. Specified time point: patch test 3, about 24 weeks after DPC sensitization. Regarding treatment: therapeutic diphenylcyclopropenone sensitization with weekly scalp DPC. Blood draws came first, before each patch test. The V gene's germline CDR1 is PRHDT and CDR2 FYEKMQ (reference sequence). This CDR3 region has 15 residues. V was shortened by 2 bases and J by 3 bases, with 11 bases between the two germline ends. Overall study results and limits: There was a positive correlation between PT1 expanded TCR counts and patch test score. DPC sensitization did not alter TCRs above 1 in 1000 frequency.

TCRdb used MiXCR to reprocess the RACE reads, holding one entry per CDR3 protein. The sample contains about 84,000 distinct CDR3 sequences, less than 14% of which appear only once. This rearrangement joins TRBV13 to TRBJ1-5, with TRBD1 as a possible D gene (6 bases). This specimen was whole blood, taken in connection with sensitization to the hapten diphenylcyclopropenone (DPC). This receptor was obtained from a woman aged 45-60 years with alopecia areata. Some clones in this sample may be carry-over from other donors' samples. The CDR3 region has the DNA TGTGCCAGCAGCTTACGGACAGCCACCAATCAGCCCCAGCATTTT. This encodes CASSLRTATNQPQHF.